A single sample gave rise to the 14 T cell receptor beta chains below, sequenced in a study of CD8 T cells in ankylosing spondylitis. Via MiXCR, TCRdb re-called the 5' RACE reads, giving one row per CDR3 protein. The sample has 250,000 to 350,000 distinct CDR3 sequences, around 19% seen once. The sample consisted of blood, either unsorted or a sorted T cell fraction (not recorded which). These receptors were taken from a male donor with ankylosing spondylitis or in good health (not recorded which).

The rearrangement links TRBV9 to TRBJ2-1, with unresolved D. This CDR3 contains 12 residues. Germline V gives CDR1 SGDLS, CDR2 YYNGEE. V was pared by 4 bases and J by 4 bases, with 6 bases between. The CDR3 loop reads CASSPMYNEQFF. CDR3 coding DNA: TGTGCCAGCAGCCCGATGTACAATGAGCAGTTCTTC.

This clonotype was observed a handful of times. The DNA of the CDR3 is TGTGCCAGTAGTCTCCTGAAACCCGCTGGCACAGATACGCAGTATTTT. As protein: CASSLLKPAGTDTQYF. The chain carries TRBV19 and TRBJ2-3, with D uncertain. CDR3 size: 16 residues. V was trimmed by 5 bases and J by 1 base, leaving 16 bases between them. Germline V lookup: CDR1 LNHDA, CDR2 SQIVND (reference sequence).

V usage is TRBV7-9 and J usage is TRBJ1-2; D gene unclear. The CDR3 consists of 13 residues. With 4 bases removed from V and 0 bases from J, the gap between germline ends came to 6 bases. CDR1 SEHNR and CDR2 FQNEAQ come from the germline V gene (reference sequence). CDR3 nucleotides: TGTGCCAGCAGCTCCGGGGCTAACTATGGCTACACCTTC. This gives the protein CASSSGANYGYTF.

This clonotype was counted only a few times. The gene calls are TRBV18 and TRBJ2-7, with D possibly being TRBD1 or TRBD2 (5 bases each). The germline V gene has CDR1 KGHSH and CDR2 LQKENI. V was trimmed by 4 bases and J by 1 base, leaving 8 bases between them. The CDR3 covers 13 residues. CDR3 in DNA: TGTGCCAGCTCACGGGACCAGTCCTACGAGCAGTACGTC. This codes for CASSRDQSYEQYV.

This clonotype was counted ten times or more. The chain links TRBV6-5 to TRBJ2-5; no clear D gene. Germline V gives CDR1 MNHEY, CDR2 SVGAGI. This CDR3 spans 13 amino acids. V lost 0 bases and J 1 base, leaving 3 bases between the germline ends. The CDR3 DNA reads as TGTGCCAGCAGTTACTCCGGCCAAGAGACCCAGTACTTC. This encodes CASSYSGQETQYF.

CDR3 protein: CASSLSLGGNQPQHF. CDR3 DNA sequence: TGTGCCAGCAGTTTAAGTTTGGGGGGGAATCAGCCCCAGCATTTT. The chain uses TRBV12-3 or TRBV12-4 and TRBJ1-5; a possible D gene is TRBD1 (5 bases). The CDR3 is 15 amino acids. V lost 2 bases and J 4 bases, leaving 12 bases between the germline ends.

This clonotype has a handful of counts. This chain uses TRBV20-1 with TRBJ2-7; TRBD2 might be the D (5 bases). The CDR3 is 12 residues long. CDR1 is DFQATT and CDR2 is SNEGSKA in the germline V gene (reference sequence). Trimming pared 3 bases from V and 4 bases from J, leaving 10 bases between. The DNA for the CDR3 is TGCAGTGCTAGTCCTAGCATTTACGAGCAGTACGTC. Protein sequence: CSASPSIYEQYV.

As regards this clonotype: Sequence at one end of the junction differs from germline and may be a read error. The chain employs TRBV3-1 and TRBJ1-4; D is unclear. In germline, CDR1 is LGHDT, CDR2 YNNKEL (reference sequence). The CDR3 consists of 15 residues. The CDR3 coding sequence is TGTGCCACCAGCCAAGAAATCCGGACGGGGGAAAAACTGTTTTTT. Its protein product is CATSQEIRTGEKLFF.

This chain links TRBV5-1 with TRBJ1-4, with D maybe TRBD1 (5 bases). Germline CDR1 and CDR2: SGHRS and YFSETQ. With 4 bases removed from V and 7 bases from J, the gap between germline ends came to 23 bases. This CDR3 contains 17 residues. This chain's CDR3 is CASSPVISGTGTEKLFF. The CDR3 region has the DNA TGCGCCAGCAGCCCCGTTATATCAGGGACGGGGACTGAAAAACTGTTTTTT.

This clonotype turned up a few times. The rearrangement uses TRBV29-1 and TRBJ1-1; unclear D gene. V was clipped by 7 bases and J by 8 bases, with 11 bases between them. The CDR3 runs 10 residues. CDR1 is SQVTM and CDR2 is ANQGSEA in the germline V gene. The CDR3 protein is CSADRLEAFF. CDR3 DNA: TGCAGCGCCGATCGTCTCGAAGCTTTCTTT.

This clonotype was found a few times. This chain links TRBV6-2 or TRBV6-3 with TRBJ2-1, with D possibly TRBD2 on 6 matching bases. Per the germline V gene, CDR1 is MNHEY and CDR2 is SVGEGT. V was clipped by 5 bases and J by 5 bases, with 16 bases between them. The CDR3 spans 15 residues. CDR3 residues: CASSPPRGWNNEQFF. The CDR3 coding sequence is TGTGCCAGCAGTCCTCCCCGGGGGTGGAACAATGAGCAGTTCTTC.

The sample holds many counts of this clonotype. The chain employs TRBV20-1 and TRBJ2-1; 10 bases align to TRBD2. The V gene end was trimmed by 6 bases and the J gene end by 5 bases; junction bases not matched to a gene: 7. CDR1 is DFQATT and CDR2 is SNEGSKA in the germline V gene (reference sequence). The CDR3 is 14 amino acids. The CDR3 region has the DNA TGCAGTGCCGACTCTAGCGGGAGCCACAATGAGCAGTTCTTC. It translates to CSADSSGSHNEQFF.

This clonotype was counted many times. This chain links TRBV13 with TRBJ2-7; the match to TRBD2 covers 15 bases. V trimming: 5 bases; J trimming: 6 bases; junction bases outside the gene matches: 2. The germline V gene has CDR1 PRHDT and CDR2 FYEKMQ (reference sequence). The CDR3 loop spans 14 amino acids. This chain's CDR3 is CASSPGLAGGEQYV. The CDR3 region has the DNA TGTGCCAGCAGCCCGGGACTAGCGGGAGGCGAGCAGTACGTC.

This clonotype occurred a few times. This chain uses TRBV2 with TRBJ1-1; weak D call: TRBD1 (5 bases). Germline V lookup: CDR1 SNHLY, CDR2 FYNNEI. Trimming stripped 9 bases from V and 1 base from J, with 18 bases between. This CDR3 is built from 15 residues. The CDR3 region is CASWGQSRGNTEAFF. CDR3 nucleotide sequence: TGTGCCAGTTGGGGCCAGAGTCGGGGGAACACTGAAGCTTTCTTT.